Sequencing of this TCR beta chain was carried out in a study of PD-L1 blockade in urothelial cancer. The wider study: Atezolizumab, begun by patients in about 2014, was given at 1,200 mg intravenously every 3 weeks. In the patient group, twenty-five of 29 were males with bladder-origin urothelial cancer.

Time point defined: pretreatment peripheral blood. Clones were read by immunoSEQ multiplex PCR, and TCRdb kept only the in-frame ones, dropping some. Here the sample spans fewer than 95,000 clones, around 84% being singletons. Study findings and constraints: Pretreatment peripheral blood TCR clonality that fell below the median predicted better survival among the patients studied.

With respect to this clone: Its antigen is still unknown.

Germline-derived CDR1 and CDR2 are SEHNR and FQNEAQ (reference sequence). This CDR3 comprises 11 residues. V lost 3 bases, J lost 8 bases, and 5 bases lay in between. This specimen was PBMCs, taken around atezolizumab (anti-PD-L1) treatment. This sequence was found in a man aged 60-69 years with urothelial cancer. The chain combines TRBV7-9 with TRBJ2-1; D uncertain. CDR3 bases: TGTGCCAGCAGCTTCCAGGATGAGCAGTTCTTC. Its translation is CASSFQDEQFF.